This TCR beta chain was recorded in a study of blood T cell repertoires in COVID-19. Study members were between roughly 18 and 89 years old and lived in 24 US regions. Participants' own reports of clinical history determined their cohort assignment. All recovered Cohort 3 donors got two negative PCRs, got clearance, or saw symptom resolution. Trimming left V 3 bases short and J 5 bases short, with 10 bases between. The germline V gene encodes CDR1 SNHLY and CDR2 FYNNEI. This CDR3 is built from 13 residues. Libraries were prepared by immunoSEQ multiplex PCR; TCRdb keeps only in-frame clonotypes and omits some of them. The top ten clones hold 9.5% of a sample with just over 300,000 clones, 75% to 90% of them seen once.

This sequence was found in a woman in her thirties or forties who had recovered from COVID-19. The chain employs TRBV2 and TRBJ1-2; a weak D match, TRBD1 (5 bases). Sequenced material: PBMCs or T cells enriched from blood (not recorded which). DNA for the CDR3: TGTGCCAGCAGTGAGCGACAGTCTTATGGCTACACCTTC. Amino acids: CASSERQSYGYTF. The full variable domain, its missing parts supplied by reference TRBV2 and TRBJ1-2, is EPEVTQTPSHQVTQMGQEVILRCVPISNHLYFYWYRQILGQKVEFLVSFYNNEISEKSEIFDDQFSVERPDGSNFTLKIRSTKLEDSAMYFCASSERQSYGYTFGSGTRLTVV.